This T cell receptor (beta chain) is from a study of cytomegalovirus exposure and HLA in healthy donors. Background on the study: Findings of an earlier analysis included about 120 million unique TCR beta sequences from 200 million or so T cells.

Study outcomes and limitations: With further analysis later on, most CMV-associated TCR beta chains appeared HLA-restricted. In vitro, a few CMV-associated chains proved specific for CMV antigens.

PCR employed 60 Vbeta and 13 Jbeta primers. Clones were read by immunoSEQ multiplex PCR, and TCRdb kept only the in-frame ones, dropping some. The sample includes over 100,000 clones, over 60% of them seen just once. This clone showed up just a few times. Antigen: not known. The junction shows a germline mismatch at one end, possibly a read error. Other nucleotide sequences from this sample produce the same CDR3. The source material was PBMCs. This TCR was recovered from a male donor in good health and CMV-seropositive.

The CDR3 loop is CASSRMTSGSAGELFF. CDR3 nucleotides: TGCGCCAGCAGCCGTATGACTAGCGGGAGCGCCGGGGAGCTGTTTTTT. The chain recombines TRBV7-2 with TRBJ2-2; 12 nucleotides agree with TRBD2. This CDR3 region has 16 residues. Per germline, CDR1 SGHTA and CDR2 FQGNSA. Combining the CDR3 with reference TRBV7-2 and TRBJ2-2 gives the whole variable domain GAGVSQSPSNKVTEKGKDVELRCDPISGHTALYWYRQSLGQGLEFLIYFQGNSAPDKSGLPSDRFSAERTGGSVSTLTIQRTQQEDSAVYLCASSRMTSGSAGELFFGEGSRLTVL.